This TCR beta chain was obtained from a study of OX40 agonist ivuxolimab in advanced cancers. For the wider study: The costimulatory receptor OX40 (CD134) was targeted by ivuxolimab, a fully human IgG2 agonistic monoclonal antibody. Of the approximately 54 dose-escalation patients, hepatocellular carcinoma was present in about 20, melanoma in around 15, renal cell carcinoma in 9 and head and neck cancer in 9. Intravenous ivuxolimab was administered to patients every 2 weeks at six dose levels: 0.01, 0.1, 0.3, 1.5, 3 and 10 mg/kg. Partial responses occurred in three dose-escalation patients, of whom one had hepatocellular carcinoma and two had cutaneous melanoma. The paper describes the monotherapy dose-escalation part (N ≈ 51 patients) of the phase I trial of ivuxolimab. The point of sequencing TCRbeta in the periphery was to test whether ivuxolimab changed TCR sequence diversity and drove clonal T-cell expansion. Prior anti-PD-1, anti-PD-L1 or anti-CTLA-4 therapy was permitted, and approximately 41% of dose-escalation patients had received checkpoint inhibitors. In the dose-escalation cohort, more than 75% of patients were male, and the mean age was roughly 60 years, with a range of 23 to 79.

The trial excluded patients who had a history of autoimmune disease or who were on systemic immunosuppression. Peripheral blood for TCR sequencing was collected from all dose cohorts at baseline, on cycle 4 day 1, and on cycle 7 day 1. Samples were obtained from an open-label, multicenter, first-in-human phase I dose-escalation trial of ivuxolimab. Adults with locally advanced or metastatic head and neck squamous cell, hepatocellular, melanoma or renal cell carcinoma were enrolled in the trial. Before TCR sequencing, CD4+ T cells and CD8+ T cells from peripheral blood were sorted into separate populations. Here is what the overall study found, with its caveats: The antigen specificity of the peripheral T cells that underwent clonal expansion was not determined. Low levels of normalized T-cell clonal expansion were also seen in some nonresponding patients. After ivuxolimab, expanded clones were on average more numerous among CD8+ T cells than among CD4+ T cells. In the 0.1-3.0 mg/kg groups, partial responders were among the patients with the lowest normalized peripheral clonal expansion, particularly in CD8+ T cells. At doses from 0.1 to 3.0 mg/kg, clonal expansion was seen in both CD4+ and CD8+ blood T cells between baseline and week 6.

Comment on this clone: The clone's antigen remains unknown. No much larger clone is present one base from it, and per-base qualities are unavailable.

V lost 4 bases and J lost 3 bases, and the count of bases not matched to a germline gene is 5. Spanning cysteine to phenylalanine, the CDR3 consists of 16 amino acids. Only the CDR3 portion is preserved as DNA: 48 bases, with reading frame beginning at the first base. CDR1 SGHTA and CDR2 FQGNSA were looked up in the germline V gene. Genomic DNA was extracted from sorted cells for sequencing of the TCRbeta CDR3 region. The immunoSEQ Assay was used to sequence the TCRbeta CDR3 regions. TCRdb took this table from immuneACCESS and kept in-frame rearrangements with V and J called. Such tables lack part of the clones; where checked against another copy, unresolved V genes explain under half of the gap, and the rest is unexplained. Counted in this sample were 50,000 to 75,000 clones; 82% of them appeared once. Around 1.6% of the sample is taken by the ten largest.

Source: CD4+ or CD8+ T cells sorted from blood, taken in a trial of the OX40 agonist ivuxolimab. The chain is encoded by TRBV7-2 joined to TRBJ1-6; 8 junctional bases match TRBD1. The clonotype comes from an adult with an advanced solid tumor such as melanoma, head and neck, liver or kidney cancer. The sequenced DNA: TGTGCCAGCAGCTACCAGGGGGCTGGCTATAATTCACCCCTCCACTTT. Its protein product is CASSYQGAGYNSPLHF.